The count of the clone carrying this TCR beta chain is one. Its antigen is undetermined. Using immunoSEQ multiplex PCR, the repertoire was profiled, and TCRdb retains in-frame clones only, with some absent. This sample has 150,000 to 200,000 clones, with 80% to 95% found just once. The V and J ends lost 3 bases and 6 bases, in that order; junction bases with no gene match: 6. Germline values: CDR1 LNHNV, CDR2 YYDKDF (reference sequence). The CDR3 totals 14 residues. The data were taken from a study of T cell responses to AZD1222 COVID-19 vaccine. General study findings and limits: Repertoires were collected only later (after the peak T cell response had occurred). White British people made up most donors, females outnumbered males, and clonal diversity was possibly underestimated. Of the AZD1222 recipients, only five to seven were seropositive at baseline.

The J gene is TRBJ2-7, the V gene TRBV15; 9 bases line up with TRBD1. This sample comprised peripheral blood, obtained on day 0 of AZD1222 vaccination. This TCR was sampled from an adult in good health. This CDR3 reads CATSSPGQGTEQYF. Here the CDR3 DNA reads TGTGCCACCAGCAGCCCTGGACAGGGGACCGAGCAGTACTTC.